This T cell receptor (beta chain) was profiled in a study of blood T cell repertoires in COVID-19. Study-level information: T cells, B-cell-depleted T cells, or PBMCs provided the cDNA or gDNA that served as material.

In the study's own analysis: Nucleated cell counts were estimated from reference gene primer amplification. Assay: immunoSEQ multiplex PCR; the TCRdb copy retains only in-frame clones and omits some. V, J and clone size reflect that table, while D and trimming were determined from the DNA. Among tens of thousands of clones, 70% to 90% were seen once, and the ten largest hold 15% to 20%. As to this clone: The junction and the germline gene differ at one end; a read error may be behind it.

The CDR3 is 12 amino acids. Germline lookup yields CDR1 MDHEN and CDR2 SYDVKM. The sequence came from a man between 65 and 85 years old with acute or convalescent COVID-19. The specimen was peripheral blood. This sequence joins TRBV28 and TRBJ2-7; 8 bases map to TRBD2. CDR3 amino acids: CASSFVDGGENF. The DNA of the CDR3 is TGTGCCAGCAGTTTCGTGGACGGGGGGGAGAACTTC.